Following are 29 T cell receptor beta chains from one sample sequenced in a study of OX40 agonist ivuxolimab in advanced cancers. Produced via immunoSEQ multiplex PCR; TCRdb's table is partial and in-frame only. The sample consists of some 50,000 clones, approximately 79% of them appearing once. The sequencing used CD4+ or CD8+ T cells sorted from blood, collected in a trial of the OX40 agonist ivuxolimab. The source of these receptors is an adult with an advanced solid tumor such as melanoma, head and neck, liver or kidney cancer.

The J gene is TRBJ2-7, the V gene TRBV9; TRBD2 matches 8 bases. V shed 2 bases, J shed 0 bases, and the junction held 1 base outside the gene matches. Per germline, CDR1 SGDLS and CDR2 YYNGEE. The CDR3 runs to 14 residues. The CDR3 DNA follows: TGTGCCAGCAGCGTTACTAGCGGCTCCTACGAGCAGTACTTC. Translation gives CASSVTSGSYEQYF.

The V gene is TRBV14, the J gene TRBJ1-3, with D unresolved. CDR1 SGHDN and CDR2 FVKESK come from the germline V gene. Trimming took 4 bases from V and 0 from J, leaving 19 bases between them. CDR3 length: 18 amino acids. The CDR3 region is CASSPRFQGPYSGNTIYF. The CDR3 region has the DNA TGTGCCAGCAGCCCCCGCTTCCAAGGGCCGTACTCTGGAAACACCATATATTTT.

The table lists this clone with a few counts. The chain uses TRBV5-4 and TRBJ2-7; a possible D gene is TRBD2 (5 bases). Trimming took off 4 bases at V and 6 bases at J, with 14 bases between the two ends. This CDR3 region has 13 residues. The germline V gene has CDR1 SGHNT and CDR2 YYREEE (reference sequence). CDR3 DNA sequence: TGTGCCAGCAGCCGGACTGGAACTGGCGAGCAGTACTTC. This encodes CASSRTGTGEQYF.

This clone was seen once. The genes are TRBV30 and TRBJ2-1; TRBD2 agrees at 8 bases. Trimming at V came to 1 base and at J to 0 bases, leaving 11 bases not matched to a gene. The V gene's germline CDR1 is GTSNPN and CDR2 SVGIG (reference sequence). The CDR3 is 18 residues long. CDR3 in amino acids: CAWSGPSGWESSYNEQFF. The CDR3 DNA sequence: TGTGCCTGGAGTGGGCCTAGCGGGTGGGAGAGCTCCTACAATGAGCAGTTCTTC. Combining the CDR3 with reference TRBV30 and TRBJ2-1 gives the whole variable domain SQTIHQWPATLVQPVGSPLSLECTVEGTSNPNLYWYRQAAGRGLQLLFYSVGIGQISSEVPQNLSASRPQDRQFILSSKKLLLSDSGFYLCAWSGPSGWESSYNEQFFGPGTRLTVL.

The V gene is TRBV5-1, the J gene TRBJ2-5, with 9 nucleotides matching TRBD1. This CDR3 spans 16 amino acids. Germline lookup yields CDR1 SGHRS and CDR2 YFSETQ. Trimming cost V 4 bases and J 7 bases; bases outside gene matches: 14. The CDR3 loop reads CASSPGQGPSGGTQYF. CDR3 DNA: TGCGCCAGCAGCCCTGGACAGGGGCCCTCCGGGGGGACCCAGTACTTC.

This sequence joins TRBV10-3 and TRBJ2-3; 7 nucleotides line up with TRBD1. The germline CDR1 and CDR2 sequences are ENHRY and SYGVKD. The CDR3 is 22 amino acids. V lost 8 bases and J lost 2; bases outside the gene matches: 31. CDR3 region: CAILQGEGGERVSLKATDTQYF. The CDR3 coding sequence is TGTGCCATCCTTCAGGGAGAAGGGGGCGAAAGGGTGAGCCTAAAGGCCACAGATACGCAGTATTTT.

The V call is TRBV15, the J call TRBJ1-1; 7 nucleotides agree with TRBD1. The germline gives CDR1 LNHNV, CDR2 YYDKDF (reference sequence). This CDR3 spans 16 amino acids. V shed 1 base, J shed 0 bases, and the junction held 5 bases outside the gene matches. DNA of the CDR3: TGTGCCACCAGCAGAGCAACAACAGGGGTGAACACTGAAGCTTTCTTT. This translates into CATSRATTGVNTEAFF.

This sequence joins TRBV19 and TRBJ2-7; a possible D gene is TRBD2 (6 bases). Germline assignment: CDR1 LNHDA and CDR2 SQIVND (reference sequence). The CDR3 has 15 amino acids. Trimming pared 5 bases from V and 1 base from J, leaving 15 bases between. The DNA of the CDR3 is TGTGCCAGTAGTGGTTCGGCGGGAACATCCTACGAGCAGTACTTC. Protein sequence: CASSGSAGTSYEQYF.

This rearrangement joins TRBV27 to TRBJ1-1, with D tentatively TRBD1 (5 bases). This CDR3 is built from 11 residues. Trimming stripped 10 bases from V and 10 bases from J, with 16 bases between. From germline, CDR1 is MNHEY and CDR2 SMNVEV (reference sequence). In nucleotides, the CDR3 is TGTGCCACCCGAAGGGGAGGGCTAGCTTTCTTT. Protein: CATRRGGLAFF.

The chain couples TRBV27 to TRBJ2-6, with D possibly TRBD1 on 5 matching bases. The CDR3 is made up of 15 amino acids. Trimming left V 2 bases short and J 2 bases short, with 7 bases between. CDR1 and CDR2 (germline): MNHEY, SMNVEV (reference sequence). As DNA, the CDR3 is TGTGCCAGCAGTTTACAGGGTACTGGGGCCAACGTCCTGACTTTC. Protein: CASSLQGTGANVLTF. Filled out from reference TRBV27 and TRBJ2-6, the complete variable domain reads EAQVTQNPRYLITVTGKKLTVTCSQNMNHEYMSWYRQDPGLGLRQIYYSMNVEVTDKGDVPEGYKVSRKEKRNFPLILESPSPNQTSLYFCASSLQGTGANVLTFGAGSRLTVL.

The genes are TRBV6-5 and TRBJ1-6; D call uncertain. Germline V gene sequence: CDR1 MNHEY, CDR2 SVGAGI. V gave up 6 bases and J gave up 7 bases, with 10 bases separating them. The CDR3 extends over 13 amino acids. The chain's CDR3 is CASRLDPNSPLHF. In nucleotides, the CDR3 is TGTGCCAGCAGGCTCGACCCCAATTCACCCCTCCACTTT.

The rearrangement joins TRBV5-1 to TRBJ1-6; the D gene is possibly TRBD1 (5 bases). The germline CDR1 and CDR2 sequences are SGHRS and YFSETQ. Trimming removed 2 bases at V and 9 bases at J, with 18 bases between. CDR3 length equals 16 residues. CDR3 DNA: TGCGCCAGCAGCTTATGGGGCCCTGAAAATGCTTCACCCCTCCACTTT. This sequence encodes CASSLWGPENASPLHF.

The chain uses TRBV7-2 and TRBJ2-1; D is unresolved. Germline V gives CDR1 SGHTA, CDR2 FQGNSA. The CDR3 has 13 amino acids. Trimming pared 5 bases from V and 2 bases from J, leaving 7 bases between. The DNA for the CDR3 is TGTGCCAGCAGCCCAACACCCTACAATGAGCAGTTCTTC. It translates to CASSPTPYNEQFF. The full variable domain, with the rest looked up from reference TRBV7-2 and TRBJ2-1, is GAGVSQSPSNKVTEKGKDVELRCDPISGHTALYWYRQSLGQGLEFLIYFQGNSAPDKSGLPSDRFSAERTGGSVSTLTIQRTQQEDSAVYLCASSPTPYNEQFFGPGTRLTVL.

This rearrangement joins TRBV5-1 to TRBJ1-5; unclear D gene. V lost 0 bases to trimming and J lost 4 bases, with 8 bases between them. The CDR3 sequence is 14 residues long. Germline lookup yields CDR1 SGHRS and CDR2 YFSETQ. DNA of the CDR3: TGCGCCAGCAGCTTGGACCGCCTAAATCAGCCCCAGCATTTT. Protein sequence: CASSLDRLNQPQHF.

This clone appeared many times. The CDR3 reads CATRTSGYEQYF. CDR3 nucleotide sequence: TGTGCCACCCGGACTAGCGGCTACGAGCAGTACTTC. V gene TRBV6-5 combines with J gene TRBJ2-7; TRBD2 agrees at 10 bases. V lost 10 bases to trimming and J lost 3 bases; unmatched junction nucleotides: 3. The germline V gene encodes CDR1 MNHEY and CDR2 SVGAGI. This CDR3 spans 12 amino acids.

This CDR3 is CATTPSGSLTDTQYF. As DNA, the CDR3 is TGTGCCACAACCCCTAGCGGGAGTCTGACAGATACGCAGTATTTT. V usage is TRBV10-3 and J usage is TRBJ2-3; 10 bases are shared with TRBD2. CDR1 is ENHRY and CDR2 is SYGVKD in the germline V gene. The V and J ends lost 10 bases and 3 bases, in that order; junction bases with no gene match: 10. The CDR3 has 15 residues.

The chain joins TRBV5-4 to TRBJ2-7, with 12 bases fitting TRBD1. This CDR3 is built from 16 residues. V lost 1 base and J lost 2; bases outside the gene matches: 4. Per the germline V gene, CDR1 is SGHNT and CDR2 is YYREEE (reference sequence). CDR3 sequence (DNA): TGTGCCAGCAGCTTGCCGGGACAGGGGGCCGCCTACGAGCAGTACTTC. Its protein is CASSLPGQGAAYEQYF.

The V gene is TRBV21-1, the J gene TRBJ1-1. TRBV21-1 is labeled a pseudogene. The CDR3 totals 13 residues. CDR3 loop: CASSKACGDEAFF. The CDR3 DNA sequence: TGTGCCAGCAGCAAAGCGTGCGGGGATGAAGCTTTCTTT.

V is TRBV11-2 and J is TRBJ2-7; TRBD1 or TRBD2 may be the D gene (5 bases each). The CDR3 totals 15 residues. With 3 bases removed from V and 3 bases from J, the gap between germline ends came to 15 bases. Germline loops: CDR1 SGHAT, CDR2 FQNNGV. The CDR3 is CASSFKWGMLYEQYF. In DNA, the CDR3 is TGTGCCAGCAGCTTTAAGTGGGGGATGCTCTACGAGCAGTACTTC. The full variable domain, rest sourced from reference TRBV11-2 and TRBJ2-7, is EAGVAQSPRYKIIEKRQSVAFWCNPISGHATLYWYQQILGQGPKLLIQFQNNGVVDDSQLPKDRFSAERLKGVDSTLKIQPAKLEDSAVYLCASSFKWGMLYEQYFGPGTRLTVT.

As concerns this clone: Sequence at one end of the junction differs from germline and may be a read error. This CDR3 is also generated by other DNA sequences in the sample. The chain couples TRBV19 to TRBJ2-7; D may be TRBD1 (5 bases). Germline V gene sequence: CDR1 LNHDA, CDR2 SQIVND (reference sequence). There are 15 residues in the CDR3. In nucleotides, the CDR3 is TGCGCCAGTAGTATAGAACCAGGGTTAACAAGCGAGCAGTACTTC. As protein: CASSIEPGLTSEQYF.

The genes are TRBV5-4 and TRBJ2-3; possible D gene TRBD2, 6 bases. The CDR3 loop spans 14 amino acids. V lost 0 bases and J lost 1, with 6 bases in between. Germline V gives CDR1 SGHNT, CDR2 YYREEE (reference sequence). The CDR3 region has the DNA TGTGCCAGCAGCTTGGAGCGGGGCACAGATACGCAGTATTTT. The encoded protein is CASSLERGTDTQYF.

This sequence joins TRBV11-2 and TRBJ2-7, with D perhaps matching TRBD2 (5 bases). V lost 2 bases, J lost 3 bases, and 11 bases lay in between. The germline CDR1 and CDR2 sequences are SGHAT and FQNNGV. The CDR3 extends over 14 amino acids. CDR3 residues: CASSLQGGRYEQYF. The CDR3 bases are TGTGCCAGCAGCTTACAAGGAGGACGCTACGAGCAGTACTTC.

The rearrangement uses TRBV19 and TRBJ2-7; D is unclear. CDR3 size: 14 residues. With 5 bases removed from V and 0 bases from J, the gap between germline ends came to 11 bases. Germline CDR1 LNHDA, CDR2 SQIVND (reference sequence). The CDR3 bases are TGTGCCAGTAGTTGGGGTGGCACCTCCTACGAGCAGTACTTC. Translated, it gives CASSWGGTSYEQYF.

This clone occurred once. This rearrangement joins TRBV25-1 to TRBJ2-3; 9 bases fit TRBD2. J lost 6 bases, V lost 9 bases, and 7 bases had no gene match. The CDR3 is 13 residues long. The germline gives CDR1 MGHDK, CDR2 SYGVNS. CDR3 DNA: TGTGCCAGTAATGCCCTAGCGGGGGATACGCAGTATTTT. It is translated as CASNALAGDTQYF.

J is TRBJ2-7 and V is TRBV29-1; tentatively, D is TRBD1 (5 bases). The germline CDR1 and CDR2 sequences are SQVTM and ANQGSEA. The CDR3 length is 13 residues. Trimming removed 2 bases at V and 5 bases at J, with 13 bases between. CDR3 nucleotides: TGCAGCGTTGAAATTGGGTCCAGGGACGAGCAGTACTTC. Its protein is CSVEIGSRDEQYF.

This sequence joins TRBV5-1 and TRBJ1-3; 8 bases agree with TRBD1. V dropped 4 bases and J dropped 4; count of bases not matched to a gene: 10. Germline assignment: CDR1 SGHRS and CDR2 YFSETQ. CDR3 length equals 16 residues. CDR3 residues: CASSPDRGGSGNTIYF. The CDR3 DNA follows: TGCGCCAGCAGCCCCGACAGGGGAGGTTCGGGAAACACCATATATTTT. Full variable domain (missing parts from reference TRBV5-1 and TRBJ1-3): KAGVTQTPRYLIKTRGQQVTLSCSPISGHRSVSWYQQTPGQGLQFLFEYFSETQRNKGNFPGRFSGRQFSNSRSEMNVSTLELGDSALYLCASSPDRGGSGNTIYFGEGSWLTVV.

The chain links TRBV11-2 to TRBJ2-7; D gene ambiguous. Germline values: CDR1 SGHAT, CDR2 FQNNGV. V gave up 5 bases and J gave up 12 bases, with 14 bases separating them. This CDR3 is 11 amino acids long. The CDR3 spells CASSRGTEPYF. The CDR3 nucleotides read TGTGCCAGCAGCCGCGGAACTGAACCGTACTTC.

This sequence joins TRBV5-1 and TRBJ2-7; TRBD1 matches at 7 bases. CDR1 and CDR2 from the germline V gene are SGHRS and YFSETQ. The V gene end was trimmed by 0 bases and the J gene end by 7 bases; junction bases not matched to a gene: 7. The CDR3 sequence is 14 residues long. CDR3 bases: TGCGCCAGCAGCTTGGACGTGACAGGGTGGGAGCAGTACTTC. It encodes CASSLDVTGWEQYF.

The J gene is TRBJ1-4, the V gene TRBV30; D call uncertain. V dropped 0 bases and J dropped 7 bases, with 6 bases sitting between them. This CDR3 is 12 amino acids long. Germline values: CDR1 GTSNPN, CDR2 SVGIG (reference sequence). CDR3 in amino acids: CAWSVLSEKLFF. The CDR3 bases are TGTGCCTGGAGTGTTTTAAGTGAAAAACTGTTTTTT.